This entry is about one TCR beta chain. In the source study's methods: Reference gene primer amplification in the assay estimated nucleated cell counts. TCRdb's copy holds only in-frame clones and misses some; the assay was immunoSEQ multiplex PCR. The DNA gave D and trimming, while V, J and clone size come from that table. The sample lists hundreds of thousands of clones, 89% occurring once. This entry comes from a study of blood T cell repertoires in COVID-19. For the study at large: Donors in the United States, Italy and Spain gave samples during acute or convalescent COVID-19. From T cells, B-cell-depleted T cells, or PBMCs came the material, which was cDNA or gDNA.

For recovered donors of Cohort 3, there were two negative PCRs, clearance, or symptom resolution. The sample comprised PBMCs or T cells enriched from blood (not recorded which). The sequence came from a woman in her thirties or forties who had recovered from COVID-19.

In DNA, the CDR3 is TGTGCCAGCAGCTTAACCCCAGGGGTGGAGACCCAGTACTTC. It encodes CASSLTPGVETQYF. The chain employs TRBV6-2 or TRBV6-3 and TRBJ2-5; D perhaps matches TRBD1 (6 bases). There are 14 residues in the CDR3. Germline values: CDR1 MNHEY, CDR2 SVGEGT. Trimming removed 6 bases at V and 5 bases at J, with 16 bases between.